The 25 T cell receptor beta chains below all came from one sample that was sequenced in a study of cytomegalovirus exposure and HLA in healthy donors. PCR amplification relied on 60 Vbeta primers (plus 13 Jbeta primers). Here immunoSEQ multiplex PCR was the method, and the copy in TCRdb shows in-frame clones only, minus some. This sample has 150,000 to 200,000 clones; approximately 71% occur once, and the top ten carry over 1.2%. Sequencing was carried out using PBMCs. The receptors come from a girl aged 10-17 years in good health and CMV-seronegative.

The CDR3 is CASTPRGRHTEAFF. CDR3 DNA sequence: TGTGCCAGCACTCCCCGGGGTCGTCACACTGAAGCTTTCTTT. V is TRBV11-3 and J is TRBJ1-1; D unclear. Germline CDR1 reads SGHNT; CDR2 reads YENEEA. The ends were cut back, 7 bases at V and 3 bases at J, with 15 bases in the middle. The CDR3 covers 14 residues.

This clone was counted a few times. The rearrangement joins TRBV19 to TRBJ2-1, with a possible D match to TRBD2 (5 bases). V lost 0 bases and J lost 7, with 16 bases in between. The CDR3 consists of 16 residues. Per germline, CDR1 LNHDA and CDR2 SQIVND (reference sequence). In DNA, the CDR3 is TGTGCCAGTAGTATAGATCTTCGGGGAACGAGGAATGAGCAGTTCTTC. Protein product: CASSIDLRGTRNEQFF.

In regard to this clone: An end of the junction does not agree with germline; a read error may underlie this. The chain has TRBV16 and TRBJ2-3; D not certain. This CDR3 spans 13 amino acids. Germline CDR1 KGHSY, CDR2 FQNENV. The CDR3 sequence is CASGHQSADTQYF. CDR3 coding DNA: TGTGCCAGCGGCCACCAGAGCGCAGATACGCAGTATTTT.

The chain joins TRBV2 to TRBJ2-7; D might be TRBD2 (5 bases). V was clipped by 6 bases and J by 2 bases, with 17 bases between them. The length of the CDR3 is 15 residues. From germline, CDR1 is SNHLY and CDR2 FYNNEI. CDR3 sequence reads: CASSVGPGIPYEQYF. In nucleotides, the CDR3 is TGTGCCAGCAGCGTTGGACCCGGGATCCCCTACGAGCAGTACTTC. The full variable domain, rest sourced from reference TRBV2 and TRBJ2-7, is EPEVTQTPSHQVTQMGQEVILRCVPISNHLYFYWYRQILGQKVEFLVSFYNNEISEKSEIFDDQFSVERPDGSNFTLKIRSTKLEDSAMYFCASSVGPGIPYEQYFGPGTRLTVT.

This clone has just a few counts. The V gene is TRBV5-5, the J gene TRBJ2-1; a weak D match, TRBD2 (6 bases). The CDR3 contains 13 residues. V lost 7 bases to trimming and J lost 5 bases, with 13 bases between them. Germline V gives CDR1 SGHKS, CDR2 YYEKEE (reference sequence). CDR3 protein: CASGGITDNEQFF. CDR3 DNA: TGTGCCAGCGGGGGGATTACCGACAATGAGCAGTTCTTC.

V is TRBV6-1 and J is TRBJ1-5; 10 bases agree with TRBD1. CDR3 length: 14 residues. V was pared by 7 bases and J by 5 bases, with 5 bases of the junction left unmatched. Germline loops: CDR1 MNHNS, CDR2 SASEGT. The DNA for the CDR3 is TGTGCCAGCACCCTGACAGGGGGCGATCAGCCCCAGCATTTT. Encoded protein: CASTLTGGDQPQHF.

The chain recombines TRBV7-2 with TRBJ1-5; perhaps TRBD1 as D (6 bases). CDR1 is SGHTA, CDR2 FQGNSA, per germline. This CDR3 spans 15 amino acids. The V end lost 2 bases, the J end lost 4 bases, and 12 bases lay between the germline ends. This CDR3 is CASSLNGQSNQPQHF. CDR3 nucleotide sequence: TGTGCCAGCAGCTTAAATGGACAGTCTAATCAGCCCCAGCATTTT.

The chain carries TRBV6-1 and TRBJ1-1; D ambiguous. Looked up from germline, CDR1 is MNHNS and CDR2 is SASEGT. Trimming left V 6 bases short and J 5 bases short, with 13 bases between. CDR3 length: 13 amino acids. CDR3 sequence: CASRLYERTEAFF. CDR3 sequence (DNA): TGTGCCAGCAGATTGTATGAGCGGACTGAAGCTTTCTTT.

This clone appeared once. The V gene is TRBV11-2, the J gene TRBJ2-7, with 7 bases identical to TRBD1. Germline V gives CDR1 SGHAT, CDR2 FQNNGV. The CDR3 is 13 residues long. The ends lost 3 bases at V and 4 bases at J; junction bases unmatched: 3. CDR3 protein: CASSLGQPYEQYF. The CDR3 DNA follows: TGTGCCAGCAGCTTGGGACAGCCATACGAGCAGTACTTC. Full variable domain (missing parts from reference TRBV11-2 and TRBJ2-7): EAGVAQSPRYKIIEKRQSVAFWCNPISGHATLYWYQQILGQGPKLLIQFQNNGVVDDSQLPKDRFSAERLKGVDSTLKIQPAKLEDSAVYLCASSLGQPYEQYFGPGTRLTVT.

In regard to this clone: Other DNA sequences in this specimen translate into the identical CDR3. The V gene is TRBV9, the J gene TRBJ2-5; a possible D gene is TRBD2 (5 bases). Germline V gene sequence: CDR1 SGDLS, CDR2 YYNGEE. This CDR3 region has 11 residues. V was clipped by 3 bases and J by 5 bases, with 5 bases between them. The CDR3 here is CASSGGETQYF. The CDR3 DNA reads TGTGCCAGCAGCGGCGGGGAGACCCAGTACTTC. Based on the CDR3 plus reference TRBV9 and TRBJ2-5, the full variable domain is DSGVTQTPKHLITATGQRVTLRCSPRSGDLSVYWYQQSLDQGLQFLIQYYNGEERAKGNILERFSAQQFPDLHSELNLSSLELGDSALYFCASSGGETQYFGPGTRLLVL.

This chain joins TRBV5-1 and TRBJ2-5; TRBD2 aligns across 9 bases. In germline, CDR1 is SGHRS, CDR2 YFSETQ. V shed 0 bases and J 5 bases; nucleotides not matched to a gene: 8. The CDR3 is 16 amino acids. The CDR3, as DNA: TGCGCCAGCAGCTTGGGGTCTGCGGGGGGGTCGGAGACCCAGTACTTC. This encodes CASSLGSAGGSETQYF. Complete variable domain (other parts from reference TRBV5-1 and TRBJ2-5): KAGVTQTPRYLIKTRGQQVTLSCSPISGHRSVSWYQQTPGQGLQFLFEYFSETQRNKGNFPGRFSGRQFSNSRSEMNVSTLELGDSALYLCASSLGSAGGSETQYFGPGTRLLVL.

This clone occurred a few times. The CDR3 sequence: CSVLGGGGYTF. CDR3 coding DNA: TGCAGCGTTCTGGGGGGTGGGGGCTACACCTTC. The V and J genes are TRBV29-1 and TRBJ1-2, with D possibly matching TRBD1 (5 bases). The CDR3 runs to 11 residues. Trimming shortened V by 5 bases and J by 8 bases, and 12 bases separated the two germline ends. Germline-derived CDR1 and CDR2 are SQVTM and ANQGSEA.

The CDR3 protein is CASSEYRNYGYTF. The CDR3 DNA follows: TGTGCCAGCAGTGAATACAGGAACTATGGCTACACCTTC. The chain joins TRBV2 to TRBJ1-2; possibly TRBD1 for D (5 bases). CDR1 is SNHLY, CDR2 FYNNEI, per germline. The CDR3 runs 13 residues. Trimming took off 2 bases at V and 2 bases at J, with 6 bases between the two ends.

This chain links TRBV19 with TRBJ2-2, with TRBD1 as a possible D gene (6 bases). The germline V and J ends were trimmed by 7 bases and 6 bases, with 12 bases remaining between them. CDR3 length: 13 amino acids. Germline loops: CDR1 LNHDA, CDR2 SQIVND (reference sequence). The CDR3 bases are TGTGCCAGTACCCCGACAGGTGCCGGGGAGCTGTTTTTT. It yields the protein CASTPTGAGELFF.

The rearrangement uses TRBV15 and TRBJ2-7, with TRBD2 matching 11 bases. This CDR3 has 15 residues. Germline lookup yields CDR1 LNHNV and CDR2 YYDKDF (reference sequence). V was pared by 8 bases and J by 0 bases, with 6 bases of the junction left unmatched. The CDR3 spells CATGLAGGSSYEQYF. CDR3 coding DNA: TGTGCCACCGGGCTAGCGGGGGGTAGCTCCTACGAGCAGTACTTC. The full variable domain, its missing parts supplied by reference TRBV15 and TRBJ2-7, is DAMVIQNPRYQVTQFGKPVTLSCSQTLNHNVMYWYQQKSSQAPKLLFHYYDKDFNNEADTPDNFQSRRPNTSFCFLDIRSPGLGDTAMYLCATGLAGGSSYEQYFGPGTRLTVT.

DNA of the CDR3: TGCAGCGCCGGGACATCTGCCTCGGGGAACACTGAAGCTTTCTTT. This translates into CSAGTSASGNTEAFF. This rearrangement joins TRBV29-1 to TRBJ1-1; TRBD1 is a possible D gene (6 bases). With 7 bases removed from V and 1 base from J, the gap between germline ends came to 19 bases. This CDR3 region has 15 residues. Germline V gene data show CDR1 as SQVTM and CDR2 as ANQGSEA.

The table lists this clone with a few counts. The chain carries TRBV6-1 and TRBJ1-1, with TRBD1 matching over 9 bases. Trimming took 6 bases from V and 4 from J; bases not matched to a gene: 0. CDR1 and CDR2 (germline): MNHNS, SASEGT. This CDR3 is 12 amino acids long. The CDR3 loop is CASRQGATEAFF. For the CDR3, the DNA is TGTGCCAGCAGACAGGGGGCCACTGAAGCTTTCTTT.

The CDR3 region has the DNA TGCGCCAGCAGTCACCCGGACAGGGGGGGGATCTATGGCTACACCTTC. Translated, it gives CASSHPDRGGIYGYTF. This sequence joins TRBV23-1 and TRBJ1-2; 10 positions agree with TRBD1. TRBV23-1 is given ORF status, its function remaining uncertain. This CDR3 contains 16 residues. V lost 3 bases, J lost 4 bases, and 8 bases stayed unmatched.

This clone was counted between two and nine times. J is TRBJ1-2 and V is TRBV6-5; tentative D call: TRBD1 (6 bases). The CDR3 has 15 residues. Trimming stripped 2 bases from V and 4 bases from J, with 14 bases between. Germline V gene lookup returns CDR1 MNHEY and CDR2 SVGAGI. The CDR3 here is CASSYGGRATYGYTF. CDR3 in DNA: TGTGCCAGCAGTTACGGGGGCAGGGCCACCTATGGCTACACCTTC.

J is TRBJ2-3 and V is TRBV27; 11 nucleotides agree with TRBD2. J lost 6 bases, V lost 6 bases, and 14 bases had no gene match. Germline V gives CDR1 MNHEY, CDR2 SMNVEV (reference sequence). This CDR3 is 17 amino acids long. This CDR3 is CASSMSASGGPWDTQYF. The CDR3 DNA reads TGTGCCAGCAGCATGTCAGCTAGCGGGGGGCCGTGGGATACGCAGTATTTT.

The chain uses TRBV25-1 and TRBJ2-2; 10 bases are a match to TRBD1. The V and J ends lost 4 bases and 4 bases, in that order; junction bases with no gene match: 6. Looked up from germline, CDR1 is MGHDK and CDR2 is SYGVNS. CDR3 length: 16 residues. The CDR3 is CASSAPGQGITGELFF. CDR3 nucleotides: TGTGCCAGCAGTGCACCGGGACAGGGGATCACCGGGGAGCTGTTTTTT.

The V gene is TRBV6-1, the J gene TRBJ1-2, with D perhaps TRBD1 (5 bases). In germline, CDR1 is MNHNS, CDR2 SASEGT. Trimming removed 2 bases from V and 7 bases from J, with 11 bases in between. The CDR3 sequence is 13 residues long. The CDR3 bases are TGTGCCAGCAGTGAACAGGCCGGGGGTGGCTACACCTTC. This gives the protein CASSEQAGGGYTF.

This clone was picked up many times. The rearrangement uses TRBV5-1 and TRBJ2-2, with TRBD2 identical over 10 bases. Germline V gene data show CDR1 as SGHRS and CDR2 as YFSETQ. V gave up 3 bases and J gave up 0 bases; unmatched junction bases: 5. The CDR3 loop spans 17 amino acids. The CDR3 protein is CASSSHSGGTNTGELFF. As DNA, the CDR3 is TGCGCCAGCAGCTCTCATAGCGGGGGGACGAACACCGGGGAGCTGTTTTTT.

The V gene is TRBV5-4, the J gene TRBJ1-2; no clear D gene. From germline, CDR1 is SGHNT and CDR2 YYREEE (reference sequence). The germline V and J ends were trimmed by 1 base and 5 bases, with 15 bases remaining between them. This CDR3 spans 15 amino acids. The CDR3 loop is CASSLNGGSQYGYTF. The DNA for the CDR3 is TGTGCCAGCAGCTTGAACGGAGGGTCCCAGTATGGCTACACCTTC. Filled out from reference TRBV5-4 and TRBJ1-2, the complete variable domain reads ETGVTQSPTHLIKTRGQQVTLRCSSQSGHNTVSWYQQALGQGPQFIFQYYREEENGRGNFPPRFSGLQFPNYSSELNVNALELDDSALYLCASSLNGGSQYGYTFGSGTRLTVV.

The CDR3 spells CASSSPRGQTIYYEQYF. The CDR3 DNA reads as TGCGCCAGCAGCTCCCCACGGGGACAGACCATTTACTACGAGCAGTACTTC. The chain uses TRBV5-1 and TRBJ2-7; 7 nucleotides agree with TRBD1. This CDR3 region has 17 residues. Germline CDR1 SGHRS, CDR2 YFSETQ. Germline trimming cut 3 bases from V and 3 bases from J; bases unmatched to any gene: 15.